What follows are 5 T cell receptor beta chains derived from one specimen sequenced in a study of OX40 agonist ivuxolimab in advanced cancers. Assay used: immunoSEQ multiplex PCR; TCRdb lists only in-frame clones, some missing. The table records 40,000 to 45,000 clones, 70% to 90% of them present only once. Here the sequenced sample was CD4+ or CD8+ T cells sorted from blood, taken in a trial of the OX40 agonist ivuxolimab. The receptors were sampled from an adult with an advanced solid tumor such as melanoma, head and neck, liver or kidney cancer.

The CDR3 region has the DNA TGTGCCAGCAGGAGGGGTCCGCAAAACATTCAGTACTTC. Translated, it gives CASRRGPQNIQYF. The chain combines TRBV6-5 with TRBJ2-4; D could derive from TRBD1 or TRBD2 (5 bases each). The CDR3 extends over 13 amino acids. V was trimmed by 6 bases and J by 5 bases, leaving 11 bases between them. CDR1 and CDR2 from the germline V gene are MNHEY and SVGAGI.

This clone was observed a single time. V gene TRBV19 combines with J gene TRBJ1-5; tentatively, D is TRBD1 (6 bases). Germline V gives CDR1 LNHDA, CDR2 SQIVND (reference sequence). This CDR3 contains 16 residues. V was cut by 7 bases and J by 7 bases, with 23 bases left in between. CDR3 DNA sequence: TGTGCCAGTACGATGTACGCAATGGCAGGGGTACAGCCCCAGCATTTT. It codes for CASTMYAMAGVQPQHF.

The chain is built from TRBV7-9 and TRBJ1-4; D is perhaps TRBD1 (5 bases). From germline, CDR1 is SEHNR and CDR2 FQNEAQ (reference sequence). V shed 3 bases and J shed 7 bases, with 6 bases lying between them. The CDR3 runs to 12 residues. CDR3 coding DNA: TGTGCCAGCAGCTTGGGGGGTGAAAAACTGTTTTTT. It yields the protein CASSLGGEKLFF.

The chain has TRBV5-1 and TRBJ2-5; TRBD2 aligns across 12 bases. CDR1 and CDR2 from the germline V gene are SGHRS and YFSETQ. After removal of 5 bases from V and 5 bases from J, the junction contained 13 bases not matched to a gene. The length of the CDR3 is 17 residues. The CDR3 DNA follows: TGCGCCAGCAGTGAAGGACTAGCGGGAACTTTTCGGGAGACCCAGTACTTC. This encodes CASSEGLAGTFRETQYF.

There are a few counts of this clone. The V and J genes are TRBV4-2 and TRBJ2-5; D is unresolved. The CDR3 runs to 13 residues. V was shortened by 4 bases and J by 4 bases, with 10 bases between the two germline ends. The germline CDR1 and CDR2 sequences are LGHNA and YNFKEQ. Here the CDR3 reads CASSRGPAETQYF. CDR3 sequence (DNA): TGTGCCAGCAGCCGTGGGCCAGCAGAGACCCAGTACTTC.